This is a list of T cell receptor beta chains from one sample in a study of post-analysis software for immune sequencing data. MiXCR was run by TCRdb on the PCR reads, yielding one entry per CDR3 protein. The data show hundreds of thousands of distinct CDR3 sequences, with more than 50% seen just once and about 11% held by the top ten. Sample: blood. The receptors were sampled from a girl aged 2 to 10 with multiple sclerosis. CDR3s leave out the opening cysteine and the closing phenylalanine or tryptophan. Fields, in order: V gene, CDR3 protein.

TRBV12-3/TRBV12-4,ASSLSSGGDTEAF
TRBV7-2,ASGRAYEAF
TRBV5-5,ASSLARGGLNEKLF
TRBV20-1,SASGDPGYEQY
TRBV12-3/TRBV12-4,ASTLSSPSYEQY
TRBV11-2,ASSQGLAGGAGELF
TRBV10-3,AISATGGQETQY
TRBV9,ASSGPGGREQY
TRBV20-1,SARRSSGRTDTQY
TRBV6-2/TRBV6-3,ASDSSQETQY
TRBV12-3/TRBV12-4,ASTLSGGDTEAF
TRBV20-1,SAPQGADYGYT
TRBV7-9,ASSLVGRKNTEAF
TRBV12-3/TRBV12-4,ASLSRGLAGSNEQF
TRBV12-3/TRBV12-4,ACLVPLDNEQF
TRBV7-2,ASSLPLRGPANYGYT
TRBV18,ASSPAQVINNQPQH
TRBV5-1,ASSLRSGLLSSYNEQF
TRBV6-1,ASSDWGSGSTETQY
TRBV7-2,ASNHGLIEETQY
TRBV5-1,ASSLRAQGGDRNEQF
TRBV10-3,AIKGQPQETQY
TRBV12-3/TRBV12-4,ASSFYRGAPNTEAF